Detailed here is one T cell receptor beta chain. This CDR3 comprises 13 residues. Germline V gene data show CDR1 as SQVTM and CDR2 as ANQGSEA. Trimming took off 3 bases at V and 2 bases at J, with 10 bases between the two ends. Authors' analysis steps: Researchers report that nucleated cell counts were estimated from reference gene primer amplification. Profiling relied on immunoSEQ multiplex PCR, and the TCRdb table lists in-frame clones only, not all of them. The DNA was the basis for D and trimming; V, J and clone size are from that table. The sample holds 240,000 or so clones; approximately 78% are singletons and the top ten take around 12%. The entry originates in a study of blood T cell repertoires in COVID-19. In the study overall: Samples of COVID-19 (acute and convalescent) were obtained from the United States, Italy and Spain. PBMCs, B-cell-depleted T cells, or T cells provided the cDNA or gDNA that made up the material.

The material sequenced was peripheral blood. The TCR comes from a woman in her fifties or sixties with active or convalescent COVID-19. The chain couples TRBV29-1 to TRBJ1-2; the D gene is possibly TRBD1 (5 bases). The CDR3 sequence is CSVDWAGNYGYTF. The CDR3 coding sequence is TGCAGCGTTGATTGGGCAGGGAACTATGGCTACACCTTC.